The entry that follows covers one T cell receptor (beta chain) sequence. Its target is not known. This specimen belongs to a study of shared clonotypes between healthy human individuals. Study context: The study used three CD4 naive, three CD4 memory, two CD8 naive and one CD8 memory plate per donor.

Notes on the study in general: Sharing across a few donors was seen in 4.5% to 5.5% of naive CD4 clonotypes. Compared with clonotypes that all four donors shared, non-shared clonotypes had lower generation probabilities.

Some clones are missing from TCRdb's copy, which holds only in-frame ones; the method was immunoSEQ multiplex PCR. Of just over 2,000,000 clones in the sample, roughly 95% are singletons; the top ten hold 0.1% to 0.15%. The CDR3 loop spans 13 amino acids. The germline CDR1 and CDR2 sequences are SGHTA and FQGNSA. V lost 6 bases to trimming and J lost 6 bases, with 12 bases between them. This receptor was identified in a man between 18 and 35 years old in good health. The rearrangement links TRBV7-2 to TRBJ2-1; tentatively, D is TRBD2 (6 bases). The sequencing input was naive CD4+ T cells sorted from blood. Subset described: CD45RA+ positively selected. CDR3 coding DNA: TGTGCCAGCAGATTTACTAGCAGCAATGAGCAGTTCTTC. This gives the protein CASRFTSSNEQFF. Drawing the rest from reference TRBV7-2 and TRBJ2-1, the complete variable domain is GAGVSQSPSNKVTEKGKDVELRCDPISGHTALYWYRQSLGQGLEFLIYFQGNSAPDKSGLPSDRFSAERTGGSVSTLTIQRTQQEDSAVYLCASRFTSSNEQFFGPGTRLTVL.